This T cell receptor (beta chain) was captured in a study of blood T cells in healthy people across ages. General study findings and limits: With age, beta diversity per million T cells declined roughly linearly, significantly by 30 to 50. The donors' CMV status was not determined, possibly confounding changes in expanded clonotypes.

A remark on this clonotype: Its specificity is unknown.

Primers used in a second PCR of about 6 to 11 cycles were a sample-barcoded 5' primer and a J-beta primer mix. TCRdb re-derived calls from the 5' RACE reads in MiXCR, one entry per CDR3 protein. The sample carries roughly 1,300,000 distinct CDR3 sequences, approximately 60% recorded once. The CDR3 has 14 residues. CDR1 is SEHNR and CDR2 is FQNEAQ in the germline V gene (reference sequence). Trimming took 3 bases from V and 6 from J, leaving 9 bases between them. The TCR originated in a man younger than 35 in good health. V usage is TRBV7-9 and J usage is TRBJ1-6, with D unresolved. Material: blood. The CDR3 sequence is CASSFGQSNSPLHF. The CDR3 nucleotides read TGTGCCAGCAGCTTCGGCCAGAGTAATTCACCCCTCCACTTT.